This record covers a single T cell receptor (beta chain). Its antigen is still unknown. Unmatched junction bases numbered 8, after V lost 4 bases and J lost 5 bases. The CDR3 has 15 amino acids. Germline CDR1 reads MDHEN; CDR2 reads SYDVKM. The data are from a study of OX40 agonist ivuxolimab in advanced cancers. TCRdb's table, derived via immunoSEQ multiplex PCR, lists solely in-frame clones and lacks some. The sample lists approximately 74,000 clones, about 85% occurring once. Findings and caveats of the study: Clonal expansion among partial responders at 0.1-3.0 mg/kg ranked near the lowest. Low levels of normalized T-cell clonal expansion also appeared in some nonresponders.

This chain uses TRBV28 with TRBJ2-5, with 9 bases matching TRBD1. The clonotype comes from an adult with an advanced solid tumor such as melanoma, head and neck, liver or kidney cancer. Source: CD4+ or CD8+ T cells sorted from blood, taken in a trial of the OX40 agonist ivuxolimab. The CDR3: CASSYTGGPTETQYF. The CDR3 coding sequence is TGTGCCAGCAGTTATACAGGGGGCCCGACCGAGACCCAGTACTTC.